The clone carrying this T cell receptor (beta chain) came up a few times. Its antigen is undetermined. The sequenced template was cDNA made from the entire isolated RNA. TCRdb's copy holds only in-frame clones and misses some; the assay was immunoSEQ multiplex PCR. The repertoire holds a few hundred thousand clones, with 27% as singletons. It was one heparinised blood draw, averaging roughly 100 mL, that each donor gave. The data belong to a study of beta chain features in type 1 diabetes. Study-level points and caveats: Compared to healthy donors, patients appeared to have naive, central memory and Treg TCRB repertoires that were more alike. The question left open here concerned HLA type influencing TCRB rearrangement.

The V gene's germline CDR1 is SEHNR and CDR2 FQNEAQ (reference sequence). Trimming removed 1 base at V and 0 bases at J, with 10 bases between. The CDR3 sequence is 17 residues long. Sequencing input: central memory CD4+ T cells from blood. The source is a young man in good health. The V gene is TRBV7-9, the J gene TRBJ1-6; D is unresolved. Here the CDR3 DNA reads TGTGCCAGCAGCTTAGAATGGGAGGGCTCCTATAATTCACCCCTCCACTTT. Encoded protein: CASSLEWEGSYNSPLHF.